These T cell receptor beta chains were read from a single sample in a study of breast tumors, draining lymph nodes, adjacent tissues. TCRdb processed the multiplex PCR reads anew with MiXCR; each CDR3 protein has one entry. This table holds about 22,000 distinct CDR3 sequences, about 64% found once. The material sequenced was tumor-adjacent breast tissue. The origin of the receptors is a female donor with breast cancer. Some clones in this sample may be carry-over from other donors' samples. Each CDR3 is given with its conserved first and last residue. D genes are given only for firm matches. Rows may omit the clone size; those that give it use once, few, many or a size class.

CSARSQRGETQYF,TGCAGTGCTAGGAGCCAGAGGGGTGAGACCCAGTACTTC,TRBJ2-5,NA,TRBV20-1,NA
CASSLNKGYTGELFF,TGTGCCAGCAGCTTAAATAAGGGATACACCGGGGAGCTGTTTTTT,TRBJ2-2,NA,TRBV7-3,NA
CASSQLVNHEQYF,TGTGCCAGCAGCCAACTAGTGAACCACGAGCAGTACTTC,TRBJ2-7,NA,TRBV3-1,NA
CSARRTASNQPQHF,TGCAGTGCTAGACGGACGGCTAGCAATCAGCCCCAGCATTTT,TRBJ1-5,NA,TRBV20-1,NA
CASSHAGTGAGYTF,TGCGCCAGCAGCCACGCAGGGACAGGGGCTGGCTACACCTTC,TRBJ1-2,NA,TRBV4-1,TRBD1
CASSLEGTFNEQLF,TGTGCCAGCAGCCTAGAAGGGACCTTCAATGAGCAGCTCTTC,TRBJ2-1,NA,TRBV7-9,NA
CASGRTSGTETQYF,TGTGCCAGCGGAAGGACTAGCGGGACCGAGACCCAGTACTTC,TRBJ2-5,NA,TRBV19,TRBD2
CSAPGPMGYGYTF,TGCAGTGCCCCGGGGCCAATGGGATATGGCTACACCTTC,TRBJ1-2,medium-sized,TRBV20-1,NA
CAISDFRGEQYF,TGTGCCATCAGTGATTTTAGGGGCGAGCAGTACTTC,TRBJ2-7,NA,TRBV10-3,NA
CAWSKDGTYEQYF,TGTGCCTGGAGTAAGGACGGAACCTACGAGCAGTACTTC,TRBJ2-7,medium-sized,TRBV30,NA
CASSLSPPGTSGGAEETQYF,TGTGCCAGCAGCTTAAGCCCCCCCGGGACTAGCGGGGGGGCCGAGGAGACCCAGTACTTC,TRBJ2-5,many,TRBV5-5,TRBD2
CASSRSPGSEKLFF,TGTGCCAGCAGCCGATCCCCAGGAAGTGAAAAACTGTTTTTT,TRBJ1-4,NA,TRBV7-2,NA
CASSLGGESYEQYF,TGTGCCAGCAGCTTAGGTGGGGAGTCCTACGAGCAGTACTTC,TRBJ2-7,medium-sized,TRBV7-9,NA
CASTGSTDTQYF,TGTGCCAGTACCGGCAGCACAGATACGCAGTATTTT,TRBJ2-3,NA,TRBV6-6,NA
CASSQVAYGTGNYGYTF,TGTGCCAGCAGCCAAGTAGCATACGGGACAGGGAACTATGGCTACACCTTC,TRBJ1-2,few,TRBV11-2,TRBD1
CSASVQRDYGYTF,TGCAGTGCTAGTGTTCAGAGAGACTATGGCTACACCTTC,TRBJ1-2,medium-sized,TRBV20-1,NA
CSANPTAYYGYTF,TGCAGTGCTAACCCGACAGCTTACTATGGCTACACCTTC,TRBJ1-2,NA,TRBV20-1,NA
CASTRETNYGYTF,TGTGCCAGCACAAGGGAGACTAACTATGGCTACACCTTC,TRBJ1-2,NA,TRBV6-6,NA
CASSELGTAGNTIYF,TGTGCCAGCAGTGAATTGGGGACAGCCGGAAACACCATATATTTT,TRBJ1-3,medium-sized,TRBV6-1,TRBD1
CASSQSPYPYEQYF,TGCGCCAGCAGCCAAAGTCCATACCCGTACGAGCAGTACTTC,TRBJ2-7,NA,TRBV3-1,NA
CSVVYYLGEDEQFFGPGNYGYTF,NA,TRBJ1-2,NA,TRBV29-1,NA
CATSRGDLRLGTDTQYF,TGTGCCACCAGCAGAGGAGACCTACGGTTAGGCACAGATACGCAGTATTTT,TRBJ2-3,NA,TRBV15,NA
CASSVGGTGELFF,TGTGCCAGCAGCGTAGGTGGGACCGGGGAGCTGTTTTTT,TRBJ2-2,NA,TRBV9,NA
CASSHSADPYEQYF,TGTGCCAGCAGTCACTCCGCAGATCCCTACGAGCAGTACTTC,TRBJ2-7,medium-sized,TRBV6-5,NA
CASSSLRTANNSPLHF,TGTGCCAGCAGCTCCCTGAGGACAGCAAATAATTCACCCCTCCACTTT,TRBJ1-6,NA,TRBV7-8,NA
CASSAQGSSVRNSPLHF,TGTGCCAGCAGTGCGCAGGGTTCCTCTGTGAGGAATTCACCCCTCCACTTT,TRBJ1-6,NA,TRBV9,NA
CASTSRTSVNEQYF,TGTGCCAGCACCTCCAGGACTAGCGTAAACGAGCAGTACTTC,TRBJ2-7,once,TRBV12-3/TRBV12-4,TRBD2
CASSLEPGLSGELFF,TGCGCCAGCAGCTTGGAGCCAGGGTTGAGCGGGGAGCTGTTTTTT,TRBJ2-2,once,TRBV5-1,NA
CASSGAGRNEQFF,TGTGCCAGCAGTGGAGCCGGACGAAATGAGCAGTTCTTC,TRBJ2-1,NA,TRBV11-3,NA
CASSPRGPYNEQFF,TGTGCCAGTAGTCCTAGAGGGCCATACAATGAGCAGTTCTTC,TRBJ2-1,many,TRBV19,NA